The clone carrying this TCR beta chain has only a few counts. What it binds is unknown. TCRdb itself ran the reads through MiXCR, one entry per CDR3 protein. The sample contains about 830,000 distinct CDR3 sequences, approximately 32% of which appear only once. This specimen belongs to a study of T cell repertoires in cytomegalovirus infection. Study background: Recently described HLA-C-restricted plus well-studied HLA-B-restricted CMV epitopes were used. An indication of both CMV infection and matching HLA type came from public TCR beta signatures. Study outcomes and limitations: Accumulated public TCR beta family frequency recognized individuals carrying CMV together with the relevant HLA. HLA-C-restricted CMV-specific TCR beta clonotypes prevailed in the ex vivo response.

This CDR3 region has 17 residues. The germline gives CDR1 SGHVS, CDR2 FQNEAQ. The ends were cut back, 1 base at V and 2 bases at J, with 18 bases in the middle. V is TRBV7-8 and J is TRBJ2-7, with D possibly being TRBD1 (6 bases). Sequenced here: cultured CD8+ T cells from PBMCs, sampled from culture after CMV antigen stimulation. This receptor was taken from a human donor in good health (CMV status not recorded). Some clones in this sample may be carry-over from other donors' samples. CDR3 loop: CASSLGRFGGQTYEQYF. The CDR3 nucleotides are TGTGCCAGCAGCTTAGGACGGTTCGGTGGACAGACCTACGAGCAGTACTTC.